The rows below give T cell receptor beta chains drawn from one sample of a study of blood T cell repertoires in COVID-19. The assay was immunoSEQ multiplex PCR, and TCRdb's table has in-frame clones only and misses some. This table holds around 180,000 clones, 82% found once. Sequences were obtained from peripheral blood. All receptors derive from a woman under 40 with acute or convalescent COVID-19. Each CDR3 is given with its conserved first and last residue. D genes are given only for firm matches. Rows give clone size only sometimes, using once, few, many, or a class for an expanded clone.

abundance: .
j_gene: TRBJ2-1
d_gene: TRBD2
v_gene: TRBV6-4
CDR3aa: CATPPGLAGASEQFF
CDR3nt: TGTGCCACCCCCCCGGGACTAGCGGGAGCAAGTGAGCAGTTCTTC

abundance: .
j_gene: TRBJ2-1
d_gene: .
v_gene: TRBV4-2
CDR3aa: CASSHGAGQSSYNEQFF
CDR3nt: TGTGCCAGCAGCCATGGGGCCGGCCAGAGCTCCTACAATGAGCAGTTCTTC

abundance: .
j_gene: TRBJ1-4
d_gene: .
v_gene: TRBV5-1
CDR3aa: CASNRALGEKLFF
CDR3nt: TGCGCCAGCAACAGGGCCTTAGGTGAAAAACTGTTTTTT

abundance: .
j_gene: TRBJ1-2
d_gene: .
v_gene: TRBV2
CDR3aa: CASGRGGYGYTF
CDR3nt: TGTGCCAGCGGCCGGGGTGGCTATGGCTACACCTTC

abundance: .
j_gene: TRBJ2-1
d_gene: TRBD2
v_gene: TRBV27
CDR3aa: CASSSNSGGPGNEQFF
CDR3nt: TGTGCCAGCAGTTCGAATAGCGGGGGCCCGGGTAATGAGCAGTTCTTC

abundance: few
j_gene: TRBJ1-1
d_gene: .
v_gene: TRBV3-1/TRBV3-2
CDR3aa: CASSPQSVAEAFF
CDR3nt: TGTGCCAGCAGCCCACAGAGTGTCGCTGAAGCTTTCTTT

abundance: .
j_gene: TRBJ2-1
d_gene: .
v_gene: TRBV30
CDR3aa: CASEMEGLNEQFF
CDR3nt: TGTGCCTCGGAGATGGAGGGGCTCAATGAGCAGTTCTTC

abundance: once
j_gene: TRBJ1-4
d_gene: .
v_gene: TRBV5-1
CDR3aa: CASSLRGGGEKLFF
CDR3nt: TGCGCCAGCAGCTTGCGGGGGGGCGGCGAAAAACTGTTTTTT

abundance: .
j_gene: TRBJ2-1
d_gene: TRBD2
v_gene: TRBV3-1/TRBV3-2
CDR3aa: CATGLAGEQFF
CDR3nt: TGTGCGACGGGACTAGCGGGAGAGCAGTTCTTC

abundance: .
j_gene: TRBJ1-2
d_gene: .
v_gene: TRBV12-2
CDR3aa: CASRLSMRDRDHPANGYTF
CDR3nt: TGTGCAAGTCGCTTAAGTATGCGGGACAGGGACCATCCAGCTAATGGCTACACCTTC

abundance: .
j_gene: TRBJ1-2
d_gene: .
v_gene: TRBV21-1
CDR3aa: CASSPKSPGNYGYTF
CDR3nt: TGTGCCAGCAGCCCCAAATCCCCAGGGAACTATGGCTACACCTTC

abundance: .
j_gene: TRBJ2-1
d_gene: .
v_gene: TRBV4-3
CDR3aa: CASSQDDGPRAVYNEQFF
CDR3nt: TGCGCCAGCAGCCAAGACGACGGCCCCCGAGCGGTTTACAATGAGCAGTTCTTC

abundance: .
j_gene: TRBJ1-2
d_gene: TRBD1
v_gene: TRBV27
CDR3aa: CASRGQGGDGYTF
CDR3nt: TGTGCCAGCAGGGGTCAGGGGGGAGATGGCTACACCTTC

abundance: .
j_gene: TRBJ1-1
d_gene: .
v_gene: TRBV11-2
CDR3aa: CASSLGWGSRMNTEAFF
CDR3nt: TGTGCCAGCAGCTTAGGCTGGGGCAGCCGCATGAACACTGAAGCTTTCTTT

abundance: .
j_gene: TRBJ1-1
d_gene: TRBD1
v_gene: TRBV10-1
CDR3aa: CASSVQQGAPLGNTEAFF
CDR3nt: TGCGCCAGCAGTGTACAACAGGGGGCGCCCCTCGGGAACACTGAAGCTTTCTTT

abundance: once
j_gene: TRBJ2-2
d_gene: TRBD2
v_gene: TRBV7-7
CDR3aa: CASSSSGIGTGELFF
CDR3nt: TGTGCTAGCAGCAGTAGCGGGATAGGGACCGGGGAGCTGTTTTTT

abundance: .
j_gene: TRBJ2-7
d_gene: .
v_gene: TRBV3-1/TRBV3-2
CDR3aa: CASSRTAILHYEQYF
CDR3nt: TGTGCCAGCAGCCGGACAGCCATTCTCCACTACGAGCAGTACTTC

abundance: .
j_gene: TRBJ2-5
d_gene: TRBD2
v_gene: TRBV5-4
CDR3aa: CASSLASLAGGRGTQYF
CDR3nt: TGTGCCAGCAGCTTGGCGTCCCTAGCGGGGGGGCGGGGGACCCAGTACTTC

abundance: .
j_gene: TRBJ1-3
d_gene: .
v_gene: TRBV30
CDR3aa: CAWSVGGGSGNTIYF
CDR3nt: TGTGCCTGGAGCGTGGGGGGGGGATCTGGAAACACCATATATTTT

abundance: .
j_gene: TRBJ2-3
d_gene: TRBD1
v_gene: TRBV6-5
CDR3aa: CASSLGQAQYF
CDR3nt: TGTGCCAGCAGTCTCGGACAGGCGCAGTATTTT

abundance: few
j_gene: TRBJ2-1
d_gene: .
v_gene: TRBV19
CDR3aa: CASSHDRDWGNEQFF
CDR3nt: TGTGCCAGTAGTCACGATCGGGACTGGGGCAATGAGCAGTTCTTC

abundance: .
j_gene: TRBJ2-7
d_gene: TRBD1
v_gene: TRBV7-9
CDR3aa: CASSSRGTPPYEQYF
CDR3nt: TGTGCCAGCAGCTCCAGGGGGACACCCCCATACGAGCAGTACTTC

abundance: .
j_gene: TRBJ1-2
d_gene: TRBD1
v_gene: TRBV4-3
CDR3aa: CASSQVDRGAYGYTF
CDR3nt: TGCGCCAGCAGCCAAGTGGACAGGGGGGCATATGGCTACACCTTC

abundance: .
j_gene: TRBJ1-4
d_gene: .
v_gene: TRBV5-3
CDR3aa: CARSLATLTTNEKLFF
CDR3nt: TGTGCCAGAAGCTTGGCTACGCTGACAACTAATGAAAAACTGTTTTTT

abundance: once
j_gene: TRBJ2-1
d_gene: .
v_gene: TRBV2
CDR3aa: CASSAPLMTRLFDNEQFF
CDR3nt: TGTGCCAGCAGTGCGCCGTTGATGACTAGACTATTTGACAATGAGCAGTTCTTC

abundance: .
j_gene: TRBJ2-5
d_gene: TRBD2
v_gene: TRBV5-1
CDR3aa: CASSSSGGDGQETQYF
CDR3nt: TGCGCCAGCTCCTCTAGCGGGGGGGACGGCCAGGAGACCCAGTACTTC

abundance: .
j_gene: TRBJ1-4
d_gene: .
v_gene: TRBV30
CDR3aa: CAWNRGTSEKLFF
CDR3nt: TGTGCCTGGAATAGGGGAACCAGCGAAAAACTGTTTTTT

abundance: .
j_gene: TRBJ2-1
d_gene: .
v_gene: TRBV4-2
CDR3aa: CASRQTSRNEQFF
CDR3nt: TGTGCCAGCAGACAGACTAGTCGGAATGAGCAGTTCTTC

abundance: .
j_gene: TRBJ2-2
d_gene: TRBD1
v_gene: TRBV27
CDR3aa: CASNSRDRGTGELFF
CDR3nt: TGTGCCAGCAATTCCCGGGACAGGGGAACCGGGGAGCTGTTTTTT

abundance: .
j_gene: TRBJ1-1
d_gene: .
v_gene: TRBV19
CDR3aa: CASSIGEGDEAFF
CDR3nt: TGTGCCAGTAGTATAGGAGAGGGGGACGAAGCTTTCTTT

abundance: few
j_gene: TRBJ2-3
d_gene: .
v_gene: TRBV11-1
CDR3aa: CASSLGGGPTDTQYF
CDR3nt: TGTGCCAGCAGCTTAGGGGGGGGGCCGACAGATACGCAGTATTTT

abundance: .
j_gene: TRBJ1-5
d_gene: .
v_gene: TRBV3-1/TRBV3-2
CDR3aa: CASSQDGEVGQPQHF
CDR3nt: TGTGCCAGCAGCCAAGATGGCGAGGTTGGACAGCCCCAGCATTTT

abundance: .
j_gene: TRBJ1-6
d_gene: TRBD1
v_gene: TRBV28
CDR3aa: CASRGDRMSSPLHF
CDR3nt: TGTGCCAGCAGAGGGGACAGGATGAGTTCACCCCTCCACTTT

abundance: .
j_gene: TRBJ2-1
d_gene: TRBD2
v_gene: TRBV4-3
CDR3aa: CASSQDWSSGRAEQFF
CDR3nt: TGCGCCAGCAGCCAAGATTGGAGTAGCGGGAGGGCTGAGCAGTTCTTC

abundance: .
j_gene: TRBJ1-5
d_gene: .
v_gene: TRBV7-8
CDR3aa: CASSRAASNQPQHF
CDR3nt: TGTGCCAGCAGCCGAGCGGCCAGCAATCAGCCCCAGCATTTT

abundance: .
j_gene: TRBJ1-2
d_gene: .
v_gene: TRBV27
CDR3aa: CASSFIPPREGGYTF
CDR3nt: TGTGCCAGCAGTTTCATTCCCCCTCGGGAGGGTGGCTACACCTTC

abundance: once
j_gene: TRBJ2-1
d_gene: TRBD2
v_gene: TRBV5-1
CDR3aa: CASSQTSSKTNEQFF
CDR3nt: TGCGCCAGCAGCCAGACTAGCTCGAAGACCAATGAGCAGTTCTTC

abundance: few
j_gene: TRBJ1-6
d_gene: TRBD1
v_gene: TRBV7-8
CDR3aa: CASSLGRDRWNSPLHF
CDR3nt: TGTGCCAGCAGCTTAGGGAGGGACAGGTGGAATTCACCCCTCCACTTT

abundance: .
j_gene: TRBJ2-5
d_gene: .
v_gene: TRBV6-5
CDR3aa: CASSYLAGQETQYF
CDR3nt: TGTGCCAGCAGTTACCTCGCGGGCCAAGAGACCCAGTACTTC

abundance: few
j_gene: TRBJ2-2
d_gene: .
v_gene: TRBV19
CDR3aa: CASSVALDTGELFF
CDR3nt: TGTGCCAGTAGTGTAGCGTTAGACACCGGGGAGCTGTTTTTT

abundance: .
j_gene: TRBJ2-2
d_gene: TRBD1
v_gene: TRBV28
CDR3aa: CASSMGTGGAVMFF
CDR3nt: TGTGCCAGCAGTATGGGGACAGGGGGCGCGGTAATGTTTTTT